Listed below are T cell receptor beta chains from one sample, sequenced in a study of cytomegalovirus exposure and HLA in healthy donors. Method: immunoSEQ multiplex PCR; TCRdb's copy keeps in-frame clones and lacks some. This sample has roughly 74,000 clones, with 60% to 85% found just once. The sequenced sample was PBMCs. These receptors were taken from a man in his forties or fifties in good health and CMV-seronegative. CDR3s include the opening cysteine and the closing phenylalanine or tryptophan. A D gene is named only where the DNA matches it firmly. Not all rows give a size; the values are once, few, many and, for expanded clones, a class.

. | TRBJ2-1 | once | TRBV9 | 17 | CASSPGVRGISYNEQFF | TGTGCCAGCAGCCCGGGAGTAAGGGGTATATCCTACAATGAGCAGTTCTTC
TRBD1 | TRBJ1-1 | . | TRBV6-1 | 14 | CASSTTGESTEAFF | TGTGCCAGCAGTACGACAGGGGAGTCTACTGAAGCTTTCTTT
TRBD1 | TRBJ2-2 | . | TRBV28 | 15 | CASSLRQGRTGELFF | TGTGCCAGCAGTCTCCGACAGGGGAGGACCGGGGAGCTGTTTTTT
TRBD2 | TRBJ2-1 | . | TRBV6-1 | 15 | CASSQGLAGINEQFF | TGTGCCAGCAGTCAAGGACTAGCGGGTATCAATGAGCAGTTCTTC
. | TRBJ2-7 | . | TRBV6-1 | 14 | CASSDLDTTYEQYF | TGTGCCAGCAGTGATTTGGACACCACCTACGAGCAGTACTTC
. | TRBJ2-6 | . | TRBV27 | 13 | CATSLYGANGLTF | TGTGCCACCAGTTTATATGGGGCCAACGGCCTGACTTTC
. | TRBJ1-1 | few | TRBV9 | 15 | CASSVGGDVNTEAFF | TGTGCCAGCAGCGTAGGGGGGGACGTGAACACTGAAGCTTTCTTT
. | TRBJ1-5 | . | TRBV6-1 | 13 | CASTDRPNQPQHF | TGTGCCAGCACCGACAGACCTAATCAGCCCCAGCATTTT
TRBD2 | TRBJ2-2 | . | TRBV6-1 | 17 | CASSESGAGVGRGELFF | TGTGCCAGCAGTGAATCAGGAGCGGGAGTGGGCCGCGGGGAGCTGTTTTTT
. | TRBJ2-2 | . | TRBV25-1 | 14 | CASSEWPDTGELFF | TGTGCCAGCAGTGAATGGCCTGACACCGGGGAGCTGTTTTTT
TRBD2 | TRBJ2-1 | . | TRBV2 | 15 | CASSETSGRADEQFF | TGTGCCAGCAGTGAAACTAGCGGGAGGGCGGATGAGCAGTTCTTC
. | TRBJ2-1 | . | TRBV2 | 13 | CASSVDRNNEQFF | TGTGCCAGCAGCGTGGACAGAAACAATGAGCAGTTCTTC
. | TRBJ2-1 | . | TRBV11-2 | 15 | CASSLDPGVGNEQFF | TGTGCCAGCAGCTTAGATCCCGGGGTAGGGAATGAGCAGTTCTTC
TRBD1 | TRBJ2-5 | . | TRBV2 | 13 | CARSPSGGETQYF | TGTGCCAGGTCACCTTCAGGGGGAGAGACCCAGTACTTC
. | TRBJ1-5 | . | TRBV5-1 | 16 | CASSLRGPEGNQPQHF | TGCGCCAGCAGCTTAAGGGGCCCCGAAGGCAATCAGCCCCAGCATTTT
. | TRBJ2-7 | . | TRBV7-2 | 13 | CASSFKGAYEQYF | TGTGCCAGCAGCTTTAAGGGGGCCTACGAGCAGTACTTC